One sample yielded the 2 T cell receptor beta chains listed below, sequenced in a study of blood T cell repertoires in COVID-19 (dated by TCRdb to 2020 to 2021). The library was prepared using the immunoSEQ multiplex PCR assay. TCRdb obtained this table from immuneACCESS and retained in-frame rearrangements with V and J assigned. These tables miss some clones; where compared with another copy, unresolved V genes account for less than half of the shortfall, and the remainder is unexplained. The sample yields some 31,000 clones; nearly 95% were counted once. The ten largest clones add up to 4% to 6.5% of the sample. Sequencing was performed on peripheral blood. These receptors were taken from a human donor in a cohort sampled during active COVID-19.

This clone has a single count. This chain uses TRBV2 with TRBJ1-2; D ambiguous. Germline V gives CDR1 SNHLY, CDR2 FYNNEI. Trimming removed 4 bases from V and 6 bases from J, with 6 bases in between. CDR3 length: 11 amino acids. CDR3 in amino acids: CASSVSDGYTF. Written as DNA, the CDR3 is TGTGCCAGCAGTGTGTCGGATGGCTACACCTTC.

CDR3 bases: TGTGCTAGTGGTTTGGCGCAGGGTTACAATGAGCAGTTCTTC. Translated, it gives CASGLAQGYNEQFF. The rearrangement joins TRBV12-5 to TRBJ2-1; TRBD1 is a possible D gene (5 bases). Per the germline V gene, CDR1 is LGHNT and CDR2 is FRNRAP. Trimming stripped 1 base from V and 4 bases from J, with 8 bases between. This CDR3 spans 14 amino acids.